A single sample gave rise to the 15 T cell receptor beta chains below, sequenced in a study of human T cells and chemical hapten exposure. The time point is: healthy volunteer bleed at 6 weeks. The total RNA was obtained from whole blood that was not fractionated. TCRdb reanalysed the RACE reads using MiXCR and keeps one entry per CDR3 protein. The data hold some 77,000 distinct CDR3 sequences, with about 8.6% observed a single time. The sequenced sample consisted of whole blood. Source of these receptors: a female donor in good health. Some clones in this sample may be carry-over from other donors' samples.

The V and J genes are TRBV29-1 and TRBJ2-3, with TRBD2 matching 9 bases. From germline, CDR1 is SQVTM and CDR2 ANQGSEA. V shed 6 bases, J shed 6 bases, and the junction held 10 bases outside the gene matches. The CDR3 totals 14 residues. CDR3 coding DNA: TGCAGCGTCGGACCTGGACTAGCGTACGATACGCAGTATTTT. Its translation is CSVGPGLAYDTQYF.

This sequence joins TRBV7-8 and TRBJ1-2; 7 bases match TRBD1. CDR3 length: 16 residues. The trim removed 5 bases at V and 5 bases at J, leaving 14 bases unmatched. Germline V gene sequence: CDR1 SGHVS, CDR2 FQNEAQ. The DNA of the CDR3 is TGTGCCAGCAGCCCCCGGGACAGCGACAATCATTATGGCTACACCTTC. Amino acid sequence: CASSPRDSDNHYGYTF.

CDR3 nucleotides: TGTGCCAGCAGTGTGTCAGGGGGAGATACGCAGTATTTT. It specifies CASSVSGGDTQYF. This chain links TRBV6-1 with TRBJ2-3; 7 bases align to TRBD1. V lost 4 bases, J lost 5 bases, and 3 bases stayed unmatched. Germline V lookup: CDR1 MNHNS, CDR2 SASEGT. This CDR3 spans 13 amino acids.

This clonotype has a count of ten or more. This chain links TRBV11-3 with TRBJ1-1; 9 positions match TRBD1. Germline V CDR1 and CDR2: SGHNT, YENEEA. This CDR3 region has 14 residues. The trim removed 5 bases at V and 5 bases at J, leaving 6 bases unmatched. CDR3 coding DNA: TGTGCCAGCAGCCCCTCGGGACAGGGAACTGAAGCTTTCTTT. This translates into CASSPSGQGTEAFF.

This clonotype was found many times. This sequence joins TRBV7-9 and TRBJ1-4, with 9 bases aligning to TRBD1. Germline CDR1 and CDR2: SEHNR and FQNEAQ (reference sequence). This CDR3 has 15 amino acids. The V segment lost 4 bases and the J segment 5 bases; nucleotides outside the gene matches: 5. This CDR3 is CASSSGGQGNEKLFF. CDR3 coding DNA: TGTGCCAGCAGCTCCGGGGGACAGGGCAATGAAAAACTGTTTTTT.

The rearrangement uses TRBV12-3 or TRBV12-4 and TRBJ1-1; D not resolved. Trimming pared 6 bases from V and 1 base from J, leaving 24 bases between. The CDR3 is 18 amino acids. CDR3 coding DNA: TGTGCCAGCAGACCTAACTCGGGGTATGGAACACCGAACACTGAAGCTTTCTTT. Translation gives CASRPNSGYGTPNTEAFF.

This clonotype was counted many times. The gene calls are TRBV20-1 and TRBJ1-1; D might be TRBD1 (6 bases). This CDR3 is built from 13 residues. The V end was cut by 2 bases, the J end by 4 bases, with 11 bases between. From germline, CDR1 is DFQATT and CDR2 SNEGSKA (reference sequence). The CDR3 DNA follows: TGCAGTGCTAGACCAGGGGAGGGCACTGAAGCTTTCTTT. It encodes CSARPGEGTEAFF.

The chain couples TRBV5-4 to TRBJ1-2, with 9 nucleotides matching TRBD1. CDR1 and CDR2 from the germline V gene are SGHNT and YYREEE (reference sequence). The CDR3 covers 15 residues. The J segment lost 7 bases and the V segment lost 0 bases, leaving 7 bases of the junction unmatched. This CDR3 is CASSLGPGQGLGYTF. The CDR3 nucleotides read TGTGCCAGCAGCTTGGGACCGGGACAGGGTCTTGGCTACACCTTC.

The chain joins TRBV20-1 to TRBJ2-3, with D perhaps TRBD2 (6 bases). The ends were cut back, 5 bases at V and 6 bases at J, with 15 bases in the middle. The CDR3 totals 13 residues. Germline V gene sequence: CDR1 DFQATT, CDR2 SNEGSKA (reference sequence). DNA for the CDR3: TGCAGTGCTCTGGTTCGGAGGGCTGATACGCAGTATTTT. Residues: CSALVRRADTQYF.

This clonotype was seen ten or more times. The V call is TRBV6-6, the J call TRBJ1-2; D is unclear. Germline CDR1 MNHNY, CDR2 SVGAGI (reference sequence). The CDR3 covers 12 residues. Trimming stripped 4 bases from V and 0 bases from J, with 3 bases between. The CDR3 DNA reads as TGTGCCAGCAGTTTAGCTAACTATGGCTACACCTTC. Translating it yields CASSLANYGYTF.

At least ten counts were recorded for this clonotype. The chain couples TRBV20-1 to TRBJ2-5; TRBD2 is a possible D gene (6 bases). With 1 base removed from V and 5 bases from J, the gap between germline ends came to 17 bases. The germline V gene encodes CDR1 DFQATT and CDR2 SNEGSKA (reference sequence). The CDR3 runs 15 residues. CDR3 sequence: CSARVANSGRETQYF. Here the CDR3 DNA reads TGCAGTGCTAGAGTGGCGAATAGCGGACGCGAGACCCAGTACTTC.

The genes are TRBV28 and TRBJ2-7, with D tentatively TRBD2 (6 bases). The V end was cut by 7 bases, the J end by 2 bases, with 12 bases between. There are 13 residues in the CDR3. The germline gives CDR1 MDHEN, CDR2 SYDVKM. The CDR3 sequence: CASNCGTAYEQYF. The DNA of the CDR3 is TGTGCCAGCAATTGCGGGACGGCCTACGAGCAGTACTTC.

In its sample, this clonotype was seen a few times. The chain carries TRBV10-3 and TRBJ1-1, with D tentatively TRBD1 (6 bases). Trimming took off 4 bases at V and 0 bases at J, with 24 bases between the two ends. CDR1 and CDR2 from the germline V gene are ENHRY and SYGVKD. The CDR3 extends over 19 amino acids. This CDR3 reads CAISGPHVTGTPLNTEAFF. CDR3 nucleotide sequence: TGTGCCATCAGTGGGCCGCACGTTACCGGGACACCCTTGAACACTGAAGCTTTCTTT.

The table lists this clonotype with a few counts. This sequence joins TRBV5-4 and TRBJ2-7; D is uncertain. V was shortened by 0 bases and J by 3 bases, with 7 bases between the two germline ends. This CDR3 is 13 amino acids long. Germline CDR1 reads SGHNT; CDR2 reads YYREEE (reference sequence). The CDR3 spells CASSLDGYYEQYF. CDR3 nucleotide sequence: TGTGCCAGCAGCTTGGACGGATACTACGAGCAGTACTTC.

With respect to this clonotype: This may stem from a read error, because a much larger clone lies one nucleotide away. This chain joins TRBV11-2 and TRBJ2-3, with TRBD1 identical over 7 bases. Trimming took 5 bases from V and 5 from J; bases not matched to a gene: 1. Looked up from germline, CDR1 is SGHAT and CDR2 is FQNNGV. The CDR3 covers 12 residues. CDR3 DNA sequence: TGTGCCAGCAGCGGACAGGTAGATACGCAGTATTTT. Its protein product is CASSGQVDTQYF.